Only a few counts were recorded for the clone carrying this T cell receptor beta chain. The protocol was immunoSEQ multiplex PCR, while the TCRdb copy is restricted to in-frame clones and leaves out a portion. The sample comprises some 76,000 clones, 85% to 90% of which are singletons, and 19% rests with the top ten. The V end lost 0 bases, the J end lost 2 bases, and 12 bases lay between the germline ends. Germline loops: CDR1 SGHDN, CDR2 FVKESK. CDR3 length: 16 amino acids. The sample comes from a study of control samples from healthy donors and cancer patients. The chain couples TRBV14 to TRBJ2-3; D possibly corresponds to TRBD1 (7 bases). The TCR was taken from a man between 60 and 70 years old with lung cancer. Sequencing input: PBMCs. In nucleotides, the CDR3 is TGTGCCAGCAGCCAAGAAAGACAGGGACTCACAGATACGCAGTATTTT. Amino acid sequence: CASSQERQGLTDTQYF.